This paragraph reports one T cell receptor (beta chain). This sample is part of a study of blood T cell repertoires in COVID-19. Study-wide context: Both acute and convalescent COVID-19 samples were obtained from the United States, Italy and Spain. Sources were T cells, B-cell-depleted T cells, or PBMCs; the material itself was cDNA or gDNA.

Per the original data handling: Quantification of nucleated cells was approximated via reference gene primer amplification. Assay used: immunoSEQ multiplex PCR; TCRdb lists only in-frame clones, some missing. From that table come the V and J calls and clone size; the DNA was used to work out D and trimming. The sample carries around 100,000 clones, 70% to 90% recorded once. The receptor's source is a woman aged 55-70 years with acute or convalescent COVID-19. Sequencing was carried out using peripheral blood.

This CDR3 is CASSRRTGYTDTQYF. CDR3 in DNA: TGTGCCAGCAGCCGACGGACAGGCTACACAGATACGCAGTATTTT. The gene calls are TRBV28 and TRBJ2-3; 7 nucleotides line up with TRBD1. The CDR3 sequence is 15 residues long. After removal of 6 bases from V and 2 bases from J, the junction contained 8 bases not matched to a gene. Germline lookup yields CDR1 MDHEN and CDR2 SYDVKM.